These 26 T cell receptor beta chains were all obtained from the same sample, sequenced in a study of blood T cell repertoires in COVID-19. Sequencing was performed with immunoSEQ multiplex PCR; in TCRdb, only in-frame clones are kept and a portion is missing. Of 310,000 or so clones detected, approximately 86% appear once; the ten largest clones hold 2% to 2.5%. Sequenced material: peripheral blood. The receptor source for this set is a woman in her 30s who had recovered from COVID-19.

The rearrangement links TRBV28 to TRBJ2-7; 7 positions match TRBD2. The germline CDR1 and CDR2 sequences are MDHEN and SYDVKM. V shed 10 bases and J 7 bases; nucleotides not matched to a gene: 31. The CDR3 is 19 residues long. The CDR3 DNA reads as TGTGCCAACGATCGACGCGGGGCCAGACTAGCAGCCCCCACGGGGGAGCAGTACTTC. This sequence encodes CANDRRGARLAAPTGEQYF.

This chain joins TRBV5-4 and TRBJ2-2; 9 nucleotides agree with TRBD2. V lost 4 bases and J lost 6; bases outside the gene matches: 13. CDR3 length equals 17 residues. Germline V CDR1 and CDR2: SGHNT, YYREEE (reference sequence). Here the CDR3 reads CASSPGGGRVKPGELFF. The CDR3 DNA reads as TGTGCCAGCAGCCCCGGGGGCGGGAGGGTGAAGCCCGGGGAGCTGTTTTTT.

This clone was counted once. The chain combines TRBV2 with TRBJ1-4, with D uncertain. This CDR3 contains 16 residues. V lost 5 bases and J lost 3, with 16 bases in between. Germline CDR1 is SNHLY and CDR2 is FYNNEI. This chain's CDR3 is CASSSAHDGSNEKLFF. DNA of the CDR3: TGTGCCAGCAGTAGCGCGCACGACGGATCTAATGAAAAACTGTTTTTT.

The V and J genes are TRBV5-1 and TRBJ2-1; 9 bases agree with TRBD2. V shed 0 bases and J 6 bases; nucleotides not matched to a gene: 4. This CDR3 is 15 amino acids long. Germline CDR1 reads SGHRS; CDR2 reads YFSETQ. As DNA, the CDR3 is TGCGCCAGCAGCTTGGGGCGGGAGGGCCTCAATGAGCAGTTCTTC. This sequence encodes CASSLGREGLNEQFF.

The chain combines TRBV5-6 with TRBJ2-6; possibly TRBD2 for D (5 bases). This CDR3 has 17 amino acids. Germline V gene sequence: CDR1 SGHDT, CDR2 YYEEEE. The V and J ends lost 4 bases and 0 bases respectively, with 14 bases between them. The CDR3: CASSLGVGASGANVLTF. The CDR3 bases are TGTGCCAGCAGCCTCGGGGTAGGCGCCTCTGGGGCCAACGTCCTGACTTTC.

The chain combines TRBV12-5 with TRBJ1-5; maybe TRBD1 (6 bases). The CDR3 runs to 13 residues. Trimming cost V 1 base and J 5 bases, with 6 bases left between them. Germline loops: CDR1 LGHNT, CDR2 FRNRAP. The CDR3 DNA sequence: TGTGCTAGTGGTTTGGAGGGGGATCAGCCCCAGCATTTT. It codes for CASGLEGDQPQHF.

The chain combines TRBV7-3 with TRBJ2-1, with 11 bases lining up with TRBD2. Germline trimming cut 5 bases from V and 3 bases from J; bases unmatched to any gene: 3. The CDR3 spans 15 residues. Germline V lookup: CDR1 SGHTA, CDR2 FQGTGA. The CDR3 bases are TGTGCCAGCAGCACCGGACTAGCGGGCTACAATGAGCAGTTCTTC. This gives the protein CASSTGLAGYNEQFF.

The chain is built from TRBV27 and TRBJ2-1; maybe TRBD2 (6 bases). CDR1 and CDR2 (germline): MNHEY, SMNVEV (reference sequence). The V end lost 5 bases, the J end lost 2 bases, and 19 bases lay between the germline ends. CDR3 length: 17 residues. DNA of the CDR3: TGTGCCAGCAGTACATGGAGGGGAGCGTCCCCCTACAATGAGCAGTTCTTC. It yields the protein CASSTWRGASPYNEQFF.

The genes are TRBV19 and TRBJ1-1; 7 nucleotides align to TRBD1. The V gene's germline CDR1 is LNHDA and CDR2 SQIVND (reference sequence). CDR3 length: 15 amino acids. The J segment lost 3 bases and the V segment lost 6 bases, leaving 10 bases of the junction unmatched. The CDR3 loop is CASRRLTGRYTEAFF. In nucleotides, the CDR3 is TGTGCCAGTAGGCGACTGACAGGGCGCTACACTGAAGCTTTCTTT.

This clone showed up just a few times. The chain couples TRBV19 to TRBJ2-3; TRBD2 aligns across 7 bases. Germline V gene sequence: CDR1 LNHDA, CDR2 SQIVND (reference sequence). V was pared by 0 bases and J by 7 bases, with 7 bases of the junction left unmatched. This CDR3 is 15 amino acids long. The CDR3 loop is CASSIDRGLENTQYF. The DNA for the CDR3 is TGTGCCAGTAGTATAGATCGTGGACTAGAAAATACGCAGTATTTT.

This chain links TRBV7-9 with TRBJ2-7, with 10 positions matching TRBD1. CDR3 size: 16 residues. CDR1 and CDR2 from the germline V gene are SEHNR and FQNEAQ (reference sequence). The V and J ends lost 2 bases and 4 bases, in that order; junction bases with no gene match: 8. The CDR3 loop is CASSLRTGTGDYEQYF. The CDR3 DNA follows: TGTGCCAGCAGCTTAAGGACCGGGACAGGGGATTACGAGCAGTACTTC.

This sequence joins TRBV4-1 and TRBJ2-2; D remains unclear. The CDR3 extends over 14 amino acids. Trimming removed 6 bases from V and 0 bases from J, with 8 bases in between. Germline loops: CDR1 MGHRA, CDR2 YSYEKL. The CDR3 region is CASSPRSNTGELFF. For the CDR3, the DNA is TGCGCCAGCAGTCCCCGGTCGAACACCGGGGAGCTGTTTTTT.

This chain links TRBV6-5 with TRBJ2-7, with 7 bases lining up with TRBD1. The V gene's germline CDR1 is MNHEY and CDR2 SVGAGI. Trimming at V came to 5 bases and at J to 2 bases, leaving 9 bases not matched to a gene. The CDR3 runs 15 residues. CDR3 amino acids: CASSMTGTAAYEQYF. In nucleotides, the CDR3 is TGTGCCAGCAGTATGACCGGGACAGCGGCCTACGAGCAGTACTTC.

The chain couples TRBV4-1 to TRBJ2-2; D is possibly TRBD1 (5 bases). The germline V and J ends were trimmed by 1 base and 8 bases, with 8 bases remaining between them. From germline, CDR1 is MGHRA and CDR2 YSYEKL. CDR3 length: 13 residues. The CDR3, as DNA: TGCGCCAGCAGCCAAGTTCGGACAGGGGAGCTGTTTTTT. The encoded protein is CASSQVRTGELFF.

The chain carries TRBV29-1 and TRBJ1-2; 7 bases line up with TRBD1. The CDR3 extends over 12 amino acids. From germline, CDR1 is SQVTM and CDR2 ANQGSEA. V lost 6 bases and J lost 8; bases outside the gene matches: 9. In nucleotides, the CDR3 is TGCAGCGTAACCCCCGACAGGGCCGGCTACACCTTC. Residues: CSVTPDRAGYTF.

This clone was picked up one time. The rearrangement links TRBV7-2 to TRBJ2-7; TRBD2 matches 14 bases. There are 14 residues in the CDR3. CDR1 SGHTA and CDR2 FQGNSA come from the germline V gene. Trimming at V came to 5 bases and at J to 5 bases, leaving 2 bases not matched to a gene. CDR3 coding DNA: TGTGCCAGCAGCGGGACTAGCGGGAGACACGAGCAGTACTTC. Its translation is CASSGTSGRHEQYF.

The V call is TRBV19, the J call TRBJ1-4; D is unresolved. This CDR3 region has 15 residues. Germline V lookup: CDR1 LNHDA, CDR2 SQIVND (reference sequence). V gave up 5 bases and J gave up 0 bases, with 10 bases separating them. The CDR3: CASSSPTATNEKLFF. DNA for the CDR3: TGTGCCAGTAGTTCTCCCACAGCAACTAATGAAAAACTGTTTTTT.

CDR3 sequence (DNA): TGTGCCAGCAGCTCCTCGGCGCAGGGCAGAACTGAAGCTTTCTTT. Protein product: CASSSSAQGRTEAFF. The chain links TRBV7-2 to TRBJ1-1; TRBD1 is a possible D gene (5 bases). The germline CDR1 and CDR2 sequences are SGHTA and FQGNSA. Trimming removed 4 bases from V and 5 bases from J, with 17 bases in between. The CDR3 has 15 amino acids.

This chain links TRBV5-1 with TRBJ1-2, with D perhaps TRBD1 (6 bases). The CDR3 contains 14 residues. The germline gives CDR1 SGHRS, CDR2 YFSETQ. V lost 4 bases, J lost 7 bases, and 17 bases lay in between. DNA of the CDR3: TGCGCCAGCAGCCTGACAGGCAATGGACTTGGCTACACCTTC. It is translated as CASSLTGNGLGYTF.

The gene calls are TRBV4-1 and TRBJ2-1, with 14 nucleotides matching TRBD2. Germline assignment: CDR1 MGHRA and CDR2 YSYEKL. The CDR3 spans 18 residues. The V segment lost 2 bases and the J segment 4 bases; nucleotides outside the gene matches: 7. The DNA of the CDR3 is TGCGCCAGCAGCCAAAGCGGACTAGCGGGGGGATCATACAATGAGCAGTTCTTC. It translates to CASSQSGLAGGSYNEQFF.

The V call is TRBV7-9, the J call TRBJ1-4; 7 nucleotides line up with TRBD1. Germline V gene lookup returns CDR1 SEHNR and CDR2 FQNEAQ (reference sequence). The CDR3 loop spans 14 amino acids. V lost 5 bases, J lost 6 bases, and 6 bases stayed unmatched. The CDR3 DNA follows: TGTGCCAGCAGCGAAGACAGGGTTCATGAAAAACTGTTTTTT. This gives the protein CASSEDRVHEKLFF.

The rearrangement uses TRBV7-2 and TRBJ1-3, with D unresolved. CDR1 is SGHTA and CDR2 is FQGNSA in the germline V gene. The CDR3 has 12 residues. The V gene lost 4 bases and the J gene lost 2 bases, with 3 bases spanning the gap. The CDR3, as DNA: TGTGCCAGCAGCTCAGCTGGAAACACCATATATTTT. Translation: CASSSAGNTIYF.

The chain couples TRBV7-2 to TRBJ1-5, with a tentative D call TRBD1 (6 bases). With 1 base removed from V and 2 bases from J, the gap between germline ends came to 9 bases. This CDR3 is 15 amino acids long. The V gene's germline CDR1 is SGHTA and CDR2 FQGNSA. CDR3 bases: TGTGCCAGCAGCTTAGGGGCAGGGGGCAATCAGCCCCAGCATTTT. As protein: CASSLGAGGNQPQHF.

J is TRBJ1-5 and V is TRBV18; D uncertain. Trimming removed 4 bases at V and 5 bases at J, with 9 bases between. The CDR3 length is 13 residues. Germline CDR1 is KGHSH and CDR2 is LQKENI. The CDR3 sequence is CASSRGSDQPQHF. In nucleotides, the CDR3 is TGTGCCAGCTCACGAGGGAGTGATCAGCCCCAGCATTTT.

The chain is built from TRBV27 and TRBJ1-6; TRBD1 matches 11 bases. J gave up 10 bases and V 6 bases, and 11 bases lay outside the gene matches. In germline, CDR1 is MNHEY, CDR2 SMNVEV (reference sequence). CDR3 length: 16 residues. The CDR3 DNA sequence: TGTGCCAGCAGCCCTGGGAGGGACAGGGGGTTGTCACCCCTCCACTTT. It codes for CASSPGRDRGLSPLHF.

The gene calls are TRBV7-9 and TRBJ2-5; 7 positions agree with TRBD2. V trimming: 8 bases; J trimming: 1 base; junction bases outside the gene matches: 4. CDR1 and CDR2 from the germline V gene are SEHNR and FQNEAQ (reference sequence). CDR3 length: 13 residues. The DNA for the CDR3 is TGTGCCAGCGGGGACTATTCCCAAGAGACCCAGTACTTC. Its protein is CASGDYSQETQYF.